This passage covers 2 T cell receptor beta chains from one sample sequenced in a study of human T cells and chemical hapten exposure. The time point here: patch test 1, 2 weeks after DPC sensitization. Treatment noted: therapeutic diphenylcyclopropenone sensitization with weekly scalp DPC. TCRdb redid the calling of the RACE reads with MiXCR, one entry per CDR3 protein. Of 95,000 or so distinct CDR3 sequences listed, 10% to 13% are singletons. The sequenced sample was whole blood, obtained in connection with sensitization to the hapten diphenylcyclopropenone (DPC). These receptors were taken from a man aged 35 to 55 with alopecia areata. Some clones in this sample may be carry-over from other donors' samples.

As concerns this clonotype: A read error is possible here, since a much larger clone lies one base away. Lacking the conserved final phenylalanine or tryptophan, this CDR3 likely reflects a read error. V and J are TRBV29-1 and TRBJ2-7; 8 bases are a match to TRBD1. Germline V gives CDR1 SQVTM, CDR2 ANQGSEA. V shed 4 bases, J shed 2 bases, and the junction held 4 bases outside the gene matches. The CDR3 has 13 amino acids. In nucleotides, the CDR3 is TGCAGCGTTGGACAGGGGTCAACCTACGAGCAGTACATC. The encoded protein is CSVGQGSTYEQYI.

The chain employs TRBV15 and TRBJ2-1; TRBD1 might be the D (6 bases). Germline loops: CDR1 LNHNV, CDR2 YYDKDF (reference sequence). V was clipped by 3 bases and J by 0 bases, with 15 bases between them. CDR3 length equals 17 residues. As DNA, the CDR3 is TGTGCCACCAGCAGGCTCGGGACAACCAGCTCCTACAATGAGCAGTTCTTC. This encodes CATSRLGTTSSYNEQFF.